Listed below are T cell receptor beta chains from one sample, sequenced in a study of immune evolution from preneoplasia to lung adenocarcinoma. Produced via immunoSEQ multiplex PCR; TCRdb's table is partial and in-frame only. The data hold about 41,000 clones, with around 85% observed a single time. Sequencing was performed on FFPE invasive lung adenocarcinoma tissue. These receptors were taken from a person in their 60s with lung adenocarcinoma. The CDR3 runs from the conserved cysteine through the conserved F or W. Each record gives: J gene, D gene, clone size, V gene, CDR3 DNA, CDR3 protein. D genes are given only for firm matches. For some rows the clone size is stated as once, few or many, or as a class when expanded; others skip it.

>TRBJ2-7|NA|NA|TRBV7-3
TGTGCCAGCAGCTTAAGGGGACACCCTGGGGCCTACGAGCAGTACTTC
CASSLRGHPGAYEQYF
>TRBJ1-2|NA|NA|TRBV29-1
TGCAGCGTTGTGAGAGCCGGGCACTATGGCTACACCTTC
CSVVRAGHYGYTF
>TRBJ2-1|NA|NA|TRBV7-3
TGTGCCAGCAGCCGCGACTCCTCCACCTACAATGAGCAGTTCTTC
CASSRDSSTYNEQFF
>TRBJ2-5|TRBD2|few|TRBV15
TGTGCCACCAGCCGCGGACTAGCGGGAGGGCCGGGGACCCAGTACTTC
CATSRGLAGGPGTQYF
>TRBJ1-5|NA|few|TRBV28
TGTGCCAGCAGAGACAGAAATCAGCCCCAGCATTTT
CASRDRNQPQHF
>TRBJ2-1|NA|NA|TRBV28
TGTGCCAGCAGAGACAGGGAGGGCAATGAGCAGTTCTTC
CASRDREGNEQFF
>TRBJ2-7|TRBD1|NA|TRBV7-8
TGTGCCAGCAGCTCGGGACAGGGGATCAACGAGCAGTACTTC
CASSSGQGINEQYF
>TRBJ2-3|NA|NA|TRBV7-3
TGTGCCAGCAGGGACCCAGCTACAGATACGCAGTATTTT
CASRDPATDTQYF
>TRBJ2-7|TRBD1|NA|TRBV7-8
TGTGCCAGCAGCTTAGCGGGACAGGGGTACGAGCAGTACTTC
CASSLAGQGYEQYF
>TRBJ1-1|NA|NA|TRBV28
TGTGCCAGCAGTCCCGGACGCATGAACACTGAAGCTTTCTTT
CASSPGRMNTEAFF
>TRBJ2-3|TRBD1|NA|TRBV4-2
TGTGCCAGCAGCCAAGAAGAGGGACAGGGAGCAGATACGCAGTATTTT
CASSQEEGQGADTQYF
>TRBJ2-7|NA|NA|TRBV7-8
TGTGCCAGCAGCTTAGCGTACGGGACCCCCTACGAGCAGTACTTC
CASSLAYGTPYEQYF
>TRBJ2-5|NA|NA|TRBV14
TGTGCCAGCAGCCGTAACAGGGCTCAAGAGACCCAGTACTTC
CASSRNRAQETQYF
>TRBJ2-7|NA|NA|TRBV18
TGTGCCAGCTCACCAGTACGGCAGATAGTTCGTTACGAGCAGTACTTC
CASSPVRQIVRYEQYF
>TRBJ2-1|NA|few|TRBV28
TGTGCCAGCAGGCCCAGCGGGCTCAATGAGCAGTTCTTC
CASRPSGLNEQFF
>TRBJ2-7|TRBD2|NA|TRBV7-2
TGTGCCAGCAGCTTAGTATCGGCGGGCGGGAGCTACTCCTACGAGCAGTACTTC
CASSLVSAGGSYSYEQYF
>TRBJ2-3|NA|NA|TRBV21-1
TGTGCCAGCAGCAGGGTCTGGAGTGGAGATACGCAGTATTTT
CASSRVWSGDTQYF
>TRBJ1-1|NA|NA|TRBV5-1
TGCGCCAGCAGCTTGGCTGGCAAACAGGCTAAAGCTTTCTTT
CASSLAGKQAKAFF
>TRBJ2-3|NA|NA|TRBV30
TGTGCCTGGAGTGTACGAGGGAGGGATACGCAGTATTTT
CAWSVRGRDTQYF
>TRBJ2-1|NA|NA|TRBV19
TGTGCCAGTAGTATGCGGGGGCAAGATGAGCAGTTCTTC
CASSMRGQDEQFF
>TRBJ1-3|NA|NA|TRBV7-2
TGTGCCAGCAGCTTCACCGGGACGTATAGCTCTGGAAACACCATATATTTT
CASSFTGTYSSGNTIYF
>TRBJ2-7|NA|NA|TRBV20-1
TGCAGTGCTTACTCCCAACCCGAGCAGTACTTC
CSAYSQPEQYF
>TRBJ2-7|TRBD1|NA|TRBV6-6
TGTGCCAGCAGTTACGCTAGACAGGGGGCGGGGGAGCAGTACTTC
CASSYARQGAGEQYF
>TRBJ2-7|TRBD2|NA|TRBV5-1
TGCGCCAGCAGCTGGGGGGGCCCTAGCGGGACCGACGAGCAGTACTTC
CASSWGGPSGTDEQYF
>TRBJ2-1|NA|medium-sized|TRBV5-1
TGCGCCAGCAATGAGGTAGCCAGAATTGACAGTGAGCAGTTCTTC
CASNEVARIDSEQFF
>TRBJ2-7|TRBD1|NA|TRBV27
TGTGCCAGCAGTCGGACAGGGGGTCCCTACGAGCAGTACTTC
CASSRTGGPYEQYF
>TRBJ1-4|TRBD1|NA|TRBV30
TGTGCCTGGGCCAGAGGGACAGGGTTTGAAAAACTGTTTTTT
CAWARGTGFEKLFF
>TRBJ2-7|NA|NA|TRBV30
TGTGCCTGGAGTTCAAATACAGGGTACGAGCAGTACTTC
CAWSSNTGYEQYF
>TRBJ1-5|TRBD1|NA|TRBV10-2
TGCGCCAGCCAAGCGGCAGGGGGCGGCAATCAGCCCCAGCATTTT
CASQAAGGGNQPQHF
>TRBJ2-1|NA|NA|TRBV28
TGTGCCAGCAGTTGGTCTTCGTTGTCTGTGTACAATGAGCAGTTCTTC
CASSWSSLSVYNEQFF
>TRBJ2-3|NA|NA|TRBV10-1
TGCGCCAGCAGTGAGGGTCTACTTAGCACAGATACGCAGTATTTT
CASSEGLLSTDTQYF
>TRBJ2-5|TRBD2|once|TRBV4-1
TGCGCCAGCAGCCAAGGGGTTCTAGCGGATCAAGAGACCCAGTACTTC
CASSQGVLADQETQYF
>TRBJ2-1|NA|medium-sized|TRBV5-4
TGTGCCAGCAGCTTGGGCGGTCTCAGCTCCTACAATGAGCAGTTCTTC
CASSLGGLSSYNEQFF
>TRBJ2-5|NA|few|TRBV11-3
TGTGCCAGCAGCCGGGGATGGACGGAGACCCAGTACTTC
CASSRGWTETQYF
>TRBJ2-2|NA|NA|TRBV7-9
TGTGCCAGCAGCTCCAGGGGAGGCAGGACCTCGAACACCGGGGAGCTGTTTTTT
CASSSRGGRTSNTGELFF
>TRBJ2-6|NA|NA|TRBV7-9
TGTGCCAGCAGCTCGGGACAACCCTCTGGGGCCAACGTCCTGACTTTC
CASSSGQPSGANVLTF
>TRBJ2-1|NA|NA|TRBV11-3
TGTGCCAGCAGCCCCACGGGCAGTGAGCAGTTCTTC
CASSPTGSEQFF
>TRBJ2-7|NA|NA|TRBV28
TGTGCCAGCAGGGTCGGGACCCTTGAGAACGAGCAGTACTTC
CASRVGTLENEQYF
>TRBJ1-4|NA|NA|TRBV19
TGTGCCAGTAGTATAGCCAGGGCGCGGCGTGAAAAACTGTTTTTT
CASSIARARREKLFF
>TRBJ2-2|TRBD1|NA|TRBV27
TGTGCCAGCAGTAAACAGGGGGACCCTTACACCGGGGAGCTGTTTTTT
CASSKQGDPYTGELFF
>TRBJ2-3|NA|NA|TRBV5-1
TGCGCCAGCAGCTTGGATGCAACAGATACGCAGTATTTT
CASSLDATDTQYF
>TRBJ1-5|NA|NA|TRBV19
TGTGCCAGTAGACAAAACGGAGGTCAGCCCCAGCATTTT
CASRQNGGQPQHF
>TRBJ2-7|NA|NA|TRBV5-1
TGCGCCAGCAGCTTAATGGAGTTCACCTACGAGCAGTACTTC
CASSLMEFTYEQYF
>TRBJ2-5|NA|NA|TRBV2
TGTGCCAGCACGACTACCGGAGAGACCCAGTACTTC
CASTTTGETQYF
>TRBJ2-7|NA|NA|TRBV5-1
TGCGCCAGCAGCCCCGGGGGGACAGGCCTCTACGAGCAGTACTTC
CASSPGGTGLYEQYF
>TRBJ2-7|TRBD2|NA|TRBV18
TGTGCCAGCTCACCCGGGGGGTCATTCTACGAGCAGTACTTC
CASSPGGSFYEQYF